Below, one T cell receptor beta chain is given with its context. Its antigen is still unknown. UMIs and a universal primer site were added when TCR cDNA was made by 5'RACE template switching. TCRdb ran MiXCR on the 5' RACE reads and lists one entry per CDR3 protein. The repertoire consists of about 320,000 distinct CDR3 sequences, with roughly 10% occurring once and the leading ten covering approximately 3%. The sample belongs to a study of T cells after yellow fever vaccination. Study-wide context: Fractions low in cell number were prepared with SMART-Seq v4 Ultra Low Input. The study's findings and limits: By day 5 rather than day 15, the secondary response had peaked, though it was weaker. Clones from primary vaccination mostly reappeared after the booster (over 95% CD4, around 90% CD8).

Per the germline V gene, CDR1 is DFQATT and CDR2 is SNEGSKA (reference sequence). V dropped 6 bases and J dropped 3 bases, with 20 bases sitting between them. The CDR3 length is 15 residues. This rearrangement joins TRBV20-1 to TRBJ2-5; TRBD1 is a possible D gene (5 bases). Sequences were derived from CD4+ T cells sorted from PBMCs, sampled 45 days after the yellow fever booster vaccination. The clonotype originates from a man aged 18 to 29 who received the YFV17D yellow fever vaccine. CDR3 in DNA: TGCAGTGCGCCTCCTAGGCTAGGGGCCAAAGAGACCCAGTACTTC. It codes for CSAPPRLGAKETQYF.